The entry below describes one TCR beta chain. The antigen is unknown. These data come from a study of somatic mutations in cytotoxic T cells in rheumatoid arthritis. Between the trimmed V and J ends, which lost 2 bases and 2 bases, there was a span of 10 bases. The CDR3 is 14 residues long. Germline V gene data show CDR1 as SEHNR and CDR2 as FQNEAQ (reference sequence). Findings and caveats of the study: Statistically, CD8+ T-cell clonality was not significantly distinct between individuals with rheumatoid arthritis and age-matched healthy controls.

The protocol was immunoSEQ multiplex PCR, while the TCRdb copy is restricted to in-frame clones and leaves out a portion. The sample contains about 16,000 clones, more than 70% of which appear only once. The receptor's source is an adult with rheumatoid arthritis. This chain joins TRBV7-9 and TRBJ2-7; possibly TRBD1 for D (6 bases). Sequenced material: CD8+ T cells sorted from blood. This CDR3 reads CASSLYRDPYEQYF. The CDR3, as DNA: TGTGCCAGCAGCTTATACAGGGACCCCTACGAGCAGTACTTC.